Listed here are 20 T cell receptor beta chains from one sample, sequenced in a study of Graves' ophthalmopathy and Graves' hyperthyroidism. Amplification targeted the TCR beta CDR3 regions, with RNA transcripts as the source material. HTBI primers were employed in first-round RT-PCR, then a second-round multiplex PCR followed. Each CDR3 protein gets one entry after TCRdb re-called the multiplex PCR reads with MiXCR. Seen here are 170,000 or so distinct CDR3 sequences, around two fifths observed once, and the top ten hold about 6%. Sequencing input: peripheral blood. The receptors derive from a woman in her 40s with Graves' ophthalmopathy.

At least ten counts were recorded for this clonotype. V usage is TRBV28 and J usage is TRBJ2-7; no firm D call. The CDR3 has 14 amino acids. Trimming took 4 bases from V and 4 from J, leaving 14 bases between them. Per germline, CDR1 MDHEN and CDR2 SYDVKM. The CDR3 nucleotides read TGTGCCAGCAGTTCCGGGCCTACACTTTACGAGCAGTACTTC. Translation gives CASSSGPTLYEQYF.

The rearrangement joins TRBV20-1 to TRBJ2-5, with D perhaps TRBD2 (6 bases). Trimming took off 6 bases at V and 4 bases at J, with 18 bases between the two ends. Germline CDR1 DFQATT, CDR2 SNEGSKA (reference sequence). The CDR3 sequence is 14 residues long. This CDR3 is CSASGELLPETQYF. The CDR3 nucleotides are TGCAGTGCATCGGGAGAACTGCTACCAGAGACCCAGTACTTC.

This clonotype was seen repeatedly, ten times or more. The V call is TRBV19, the J call TRBJ2-3, with 10 bases lining up with TRBD2. This CDR3 comprises 17 residues. Trimming at V came to 1 base and at J to 4 bases, leaving 8 bases not matched to a gene. Germline-derived CDR1 and CDR2 are LNHDA and SQIVND (reference sequence). CDR3 sequence (DNA): TGTGCCAGTAGTATAGGTGATGCTAGCGGGAGCTCAGATACGCAGTATTTT. Amino acid sequence: CASSIGDASGSSDTQYF.

V gene TRBV2 combines with J gene TRBJ2-3, with D perhaps matching TRBD1 (6 bases). The length of the CDR3 is 16 residues. The ends were cut back, 6 bases at V and 2 bases at J, with 18 bases in the middle. CDR1 is SNHLY, CDR2 FYNNEI, per germline. CDR3 bases: TGTGCCAGCAGAGTAGAAACAGGGCCCCTCACAGATACGCAGTATTTT. The encoded protein is CASRVETGPLTDTQYF.

J is TRBJ1-1 and V is TRBV4-2, with 7 positions matching TRBD1. The CDR3 runs to 16 residues. Germline V gives CDR1 LGHNA, CDR2 YNFKEQ. Losses at the gene ends were 1 base for V and 4 bases for J; bases not matched to a gene: 9. The CDR3 sequence is CASSQVSGGRGTEAFF. The CDR3 region has the DNA TGTGCCAGCAGCCAAGTCTCAGGGGGACGGGGCACTGAAGCTTTCTTT.

V and J are TRBV6-1 and TRBJ1-1; D is undetermined. This CDR3 comprises 14 residues. The ends were cut back, 6 bases at V and 4 bases at J, with 15 bases in the middle. Germline CDR1 reads MNHNS; CDR2 reads SASEGT. CDR3: CASSHGVGSTEAFF. The CDR3 DNA follows: TGTGCCAGCAGCCATGGAGTGGGGTCCACTGAAGCTTTCTTT.

V and J are TRBV6-9 and TRBJ2-7; D ambiguous. This CDR3 has 14 amino acids. V was shortened by 3 bases and J by 0 bases, with 9 bases between the two germline ends. CDR1 is MNHGY, CDR2 SVAAGI, per germline. The CDR3 sequence: CASSYIQTSYEQYF. CDR3 DNA: TGTGCCAGCAGTTACATTCAGACCTCCTACGAGCAGTACTTC.

CDR3 in amino acids: CSATRDRVRNQPQHF. The CDR3 coding sequence is TGCAGTGCTACCCGGGACAGAGTGCGCAATCAGCCCCAGCATTTT. The chain joins TRBV20-1 to TRBJ1-5, with TRBD1 matching 7 bases. Germline CDR1 reads DFQATT; CDR2 reads SNEGSKA (reference sequence). V dropped 4 bases and J dropped 2; count of bases not matched to a gene: 8. The CDR3 extends over 15 amino acids.

V is TRBV6-1 and J is TRBJ2-7, with 8 bases lining up with TRBD1. CDR1 MNHNS and CDR2 SASEGT come from the germline V gene. This CDR3 has 13 amino acids. V was clipped by 8 bases and J by 2 bases; unmatched bases: 5. CDR3 nucleotides: TGTGCCAGCCGGACAGGGACCACCTACGAGCAGTACTTC. It is translated as CASRTGTTYEQYF.

In its sample, this clonotype was seen many times. The chain carries TRBV7-2 and TRBJ2-7, with 9 bases lining up with TRBD2. Germline trimming cut 3 bases from V and 4 bases from J; bases unmatched to any gene: 4. CDR1 SGHTA and CDR2 FQGNSA come from the germline V gene. The CDR3 totals 14 residues. The CDR3 DNA reads as TGTGCCAGCAGCTTGCCGGGACTAGCTTACGAGCAGTACTTC. Its protein product is CASSLPGLAYEQYF.

Many counts were recorded for this clonotype. The chain uses TRBV20-1 and TRBJ1-2, with 8 positions matching TRBD1. The trim removed 5 bases at V and 6 bases at J, leaving 8 bases unmatched. Looked up from germline, CDR1 is DFQATT and CDR2 is SNEGSKA (reference sequence). The CDR3 runs 13 residues. DNA for the CDR3: TGCAGTGCTCCACTCACAGGGGGACATGGCTACACCTTC. This gives the protein CSAPLTGGHGYTF.

A single count supports this clonotype. The genes are TRBV6-1 and TRBJ2-7; TRBD1 aligns across 7 bases. The ends lost 7 bases at V and 2 bases at J; junction bases unmatched: 8. CDR1 and CDR2 (germline): MNHNS, SASEGT. The CDR3 sequence is 14 residues long. The CDR3 DNA reads as TGTGCCAGCACCAGAGACAGGGTGGCCTACGAGCAGTACTTC. Its translation is CASTRDRVAYEQYF.

The rearrangement joins TRBV2 to TRBJ2-7, with D perhaps matching TRBD1 (5 bases). This CDR3 is built from 13 residues. Per germline, CDR1 SNHLY and CDR2 FYNNEI. Trimming cost V 5 bases and J 6 bases, with 14 bases left between them. CDR3 sequence reads: CASSNNRPSEQYF. Here the CDR3 DNA reads TGTGCCAGCAGTAATAACAGGCCCTCCGAGCAGTACTTC.

The J gene is TRBJ1-5, the V gene TRBV20-1; possibly TRBD1 for D (5 bases). This CDR3 contains 14 residues. Between the trimmed V and J ends, which lost 3 bases and 5 bases, there was a span of 14 bases. CDR1 is DFQATT, CDR2 SNEGSKA, per germline (reference sequence). The CDR3: CSARGWDPDQPQHF. As DNA, the CDR3 is TGCAGTGCTAGGGGGTGGGACCCTGATCAGCCCCAGCATTTT.

This clonotype showed up just a few times. V usage is TRBV6-2 or TRBV6-3 and J usage is TRBJ1-5, with unresolved D. Germline CDR1 MNHEY, CDR2 SVGEGT. The CDR3 consists of 15 residues. Trimming pared 2 bases from V and 0 bases from J, leaving 8 bases between. The CDR3 protein is CASSYTSDSNQPQHF. In nucleotides, the CDR3 is TGTGCCAGCAGTTACACCTCAGATAGCAATCAGCCCCAGCATTTT.

The rearrangement links TRBV30 to TRBJ1-1; D is possibly TRBD1 (5 bases). V gave up 3 bases and J gave up 6 bases, with 14 bases separating them. The CDR3 sequence is 13 residues long. Germline CDR1 GTSNPN, CDR2 SVGIG (reference sequence). The DNA of the CDR3 is TGTGCCTGGAGCGCCCAGGGTACCGCTGAAGCTTTCTTT. Translated, it gives CAWSAQGTAEAFF. Full variable domain (missing parts from reference TRBV30 and TRBJ1-1): SQTIHQWPATLVQPVGSPLSLECTVEGTSNPNLYWYRQAAGRGLQLLFYSVGIGQISSEVPQNLSASRPQDRQFILSSKKLLLSDSGFYLCAWSAQGTAEAFFGQGTRLTVV.

In DNA form, the CDR3 reads TGTGCCAGCAGTGACCACAGGGTTGGTAACTATGGCTACACCTTC. This encodes CASSDHRVGNYGYTF. The chain combines TRBV6-1 with TRBJ1-2, with D possibly being TRBD1 (6 bases). This CDR3 contains 15 residues. V gave up 3 bases and J gave up 1 base, with 12 bases separating them. Germline values: CDR1 MNHNS, CDR2 SASEGT.

The chain joins TRBV6-1 to TRBJ2-7; D is unclear. V was pared by 6 bases and J by 1 base, with 13 bases between. This CDR3 is 14 amino acids long. Germline CDR1 reads MNHNS; CDR2 reads SASEGT. In nucleotides, the CDR3 is TGTGCCAGCAGCAAGAGCCCAAGATCCTACGAGCAGTACTTC. Encoded protein: CASSKSPRSYEQYF.

This clonotype has ten or more counts. This rearrangement joins TRBV6-2 or TRBV6-3 to TRBJ1-1, with D maybe TRBD1 (6 bases). Germline values: CDR1 MNHEY, CDR2 SVGEGT. The CDR3 consists of 12 residues. Deletions cut 4 bases from V and 4 bases from J, with 7 bases between. CDR3 in DNA: TGTGCCAGCAGTTGGGGGCTCACTGAAGCTTTCTTT. The encoded protein is CASSWGLTEAFF.

The V and J genes are TRBV12-3 or TRBV12-4 and TRBJ1-2; a possible D gene is TRBD1 (5 bases). V shed 5 bases and J shed 2 bases, with 12 bases lying between them. The CDR3 covers 14 residues. The CDR3 DNA sequence: TGTGCCAGCAGTCCGGGACGCATAAACTATGGCTACACCTTC. Its translation is CASSPGRINYGYTF.